Below, 23 T cell receptor beta chains from the same sample are listed, as sequenced in a study of T cells after posttransplantation cyclophosphamide. Methotrexate plus calcineurin inhibitor accompanied controls' myeloablative marrow transplants; sampling was 1 year later. Clones were read by immunoSEQ multiplex PCR, and TCRdb kept only the in-frame ones, dropping some. The repertoire consists of under 15,000 clones, with around 80% occurring once and the leading ten covering about 3.5%. The sample was PBMCs, taken more than 350 days after allogeneic stem cell transplant with calcineurin inhibitor and methotrexate. These receptors all stem from a male patient between 25 and 40 years old who received an allogeneic stem cell transplant from an unrelated donor, was CMV-positive, and had acute GVHD only. Some T cells may originate from the graft donor.

V and J are TRBV4-1 and TRBJ1-1, with D tentatively TRBD1 (5 bases). The length of the CDR3 is 14 residues. V was cut by 1 base and J by 5 bases, with 11 bases left in between. CDR1 and CDR2 (germline): MGHRA, YSYEKL. The CDR3 sequence is CASSQGGGKTEAFF. CDR3 coding DNA: TGCGCCAGCAGCCAAGGCGGGGGGAAGACTGAAGCTTTCTTT.

The chain recombines TRBV18 with TRBJ2-7; 9 bases match TRBD1. V lost 5 bases and J lost 1; bases outside the gene matches: 3. The CDR3 sequence is 14 residues long. Germline values: CDR1 KGHSH, CDR2 LQKENI. The CDR3 spells CASSSTGGSYEQYF. DNA for the CDR3: TGTGCCAGCTCATCGACAGGGGGTTCCTACGAGCAGTACTTC.

This clone has just one count. The genes are TRBV18 and TRBJ2-7; the D gene is possibly TRBD1 (5 bases). Trimming left V 3 bases short and J 3 bases short, with 9 bases between. CDR3 length: 13 residues. Germline V gene lookup returns CDR1 KGHSH and CDR2 LQKENI. The CDR3, as DNA: TGTGCCAGCTCACCGGACACCATCTACGAGCAGTACTTC. Its translation: CASSPDTIYEQYF.

The genes are TRBV27 and TRBJ2-7, with 8 bases lining up with TRBD2. Germline CDR1 MNHEY, CDR2 SMNVEV (reference sequence). The CDR3 covers 15 residues. Germline trimming cut 4 bases from V and 0 bases from J; bases unmatched to any gene: 5. CDR3 nucleotide sequence: TGTGCCAGCAGTTATAGGCGGGAGGACTCCTACGAGCAGTACTTC. It encodes CASSYRREDSYEQYF.

The V gene is TRBV4-1, the J gene TRBJ2-5, with 10 bases that match TRBD2. The J call could be wrong; TRBJ2-7 is a better fit for the DNA end. The CDR3 totals 17 residues. CDR1 is MGHRA and CDR2 is YSYEKL in the germline V gene. CDR3 sequence: CASSQSALAGTPYEQYF. DNA for the CDR3: TGCGCCAGCAGCCAATCCGCACTAGCGGGGACCCCCTACGAGCAGTACTTC.

This chain connects TRBV7-9 to TRBJ2-2; a possible D gene is TRBD1 (6 bases). V was clipped by 8 bases and J by 7 bases, with 26 bases between them. From germline, CDR1 is SEHNR and CDR2 FQNEAQ (reference sequence). The CDR3 contains 17 residues. CDR3 DNA sequence: TGTGCCAGCCTCATTGGCCGGGACACAACTTTAGACGGGGAGCTGTTTTTT. It encodes CASLIGRDTTLDGELFF.

There are a few counts of this clone. This chain connects TRBV30 to TRBJ1-1, with 7 bases identical to TRBD1. Germline values: CDR1 GTSNPN, CDR2 SVGIG (reference sequence). V lost 8 bases to trimming and J lost 3 bases; unmatched junction nucleotides: 3. This CDR3 is built from 11 residues. As DNA, the CDR3 is TGTGCCGCCAGGGGGTACACTGAAGCTTTCTTT. This gives the protein CAARGYTEAFF.

This chain links TRBV5-4 with TRBJ2-5, with D possibly called TRBD1 or TRBD2 (5 bases each). TRBJ2-7 explains the end of the DNA better; the J call may be wrong. This CDR3 has 13 residues. Germline CDR1 and CDR2: SGHNT and YYREEE (reference sequence). CDR3 amino acids: CATTTVGDYEQYF. CDR3 nucleotide sequence: TGTGCCACCACGACGGTGGGGGACTACGAGCAGTACTTC.

The chain has TRBV29-1 and TRBJ2-1; 7 nucleotides match TRBD1. The length of the CDR3 is 12 residues. V shed 5 bases, J shed 7 bases, and the junction held 5 bases outside the gene matches. From germline, CDR1 is SQVTM and CDR2 ANQGSEA. This CDR3 is CSVTGQINEQFF. The CDR3 DNA reads as TGCAGCGTTACGGGACAGATAAATGAGCAGTTCTTC.

A note on this clone: At one end the junction does not follow the germline gene, possibly because of a read error. The chain uses TRBV4-1 and TRBJ2-7; TRBD2 matches at 10 bases. This CDR3 is 17 amino acids long. Looked up from germline, CDR1 is MGHRA and CDR2 is YSYEKL. The chain's CDR3 is CASGQSALAGTPYEQYF. Written as DNA, the CDR3 is TGCGCCAGCGGCCAATCCGCACTAGCGGGGACCCCCTACGAGCAGTACTTC.

The rearrangement uses TRBV5-1 and TRBJ2-7; no definite D call. This CDR3 has 14 residues. V was clipped by 2 bases and J by 2 bases, with 11 bases between them. Per germline, CDR1 SGHRS and CDR2 YFSETQ. The CDR3 DNA reads as TGCGCCAGCAGCTTATGGCAGGCGCCCTACGAGCAGTACTTC. This sequence encodes CASSLWQAPYEQYF.

V usage is TRBV5-1 and J usage is TRBJ1-1; TRBD1 aligns across 7 bases. This CDR3 comprises 14 residues. Losses at the gene ends were 4 bases for V and 2 bases for J; bases not matched to a gene: 5. Germline CDR1 SGHRS, CDR2 YFSETQ. The CDR3 sequence: CASSRGQVNTEAFF. The DNA of the CDR3 is TGCGCCAGCAGCCGAGGACAGGTAAACACTGAAGCTTTCTTT.

The CDR3 coding sequence is TGTGCCAGCAGCGTAGGAGGGATCGGCGCAGCAAACACCATATATTTT. Translating gives CASSVGGIGAANTIYF. The gene calls are TRBV9 and TRBJ1-3; D gene ambiguous. Germline CDR1 SGDLS, CDR2 YYNGEE. This CDR3 has 16 amino acids. Trimming pared 0 bases from V and 6 bases from J, leaving 16 bases between.

This clone was picked up one time. The chain carries TRBV5-1 and TRBJ2-5; D might be TRBD1 (6 bases). CDR1 is SGHRS and CDR2 is YFSETQ in the germline V gene. Trimming removed 3 bases at V and 2 bases at J, with 8 bases between. The CDR3 runs to 13 residues. DNA for the CDR3: TGCGCCAGCAGCTCGCAGGGGCAAGAGACCCAGTACTTC. Translated: CASSSQGQETQYF.

This clone was seen more than once but under ten times. The chain is built from TRBV30 and TRBJ1-3; D is unresolved. Germline V gene data show CDR1 as GTSNPN and CDR2 as SVGIG (reference sequence). The CDR3 contains 13 residues. Trimming took off 1 base at V and 6 bases at J, with 10 bases between the two ends. CDR3 nucleotides: TGTGCCTGGAGTGAGAGGGCCCCAAACACCATATATTTT. Translating it yields CAWSERAPNTIYF.

This chain links TRBV5-6 with TRBJ2-1; TRBD2 matches at 7 bases. Germline-derived CDR1 and CDR2 are SGHDT and YYEEEE. V lost 4 bases to trimming and J lost 7 bases; unmatched junction nucleotides: 8. The CDR3 is 14 residues long. The CDR3 coding sequence is TGTGCCAGCAGCGTAACTAGCGCCGGTAATGAGCAGTTCTTC. Residues: CASSVTSAGNEQFF.

The chain recombines TRBV18 with TRBJ2-3; 14 nucleotides agree with TRBD2. This CDR3 has 17 amino acids. V dropped 8 bases and J dropped 1; count of bases not matched to a gene: 8. Germline assignment: CDR1 KGHSH and CDR2 LQKENI. CDR3 region: CASTGLAGGMGTDTQYF. The CDR3, as DNA: TGTGCCAGCACCGGACTAGCGGGAGGAATGGGCACAGATACGCAGTATTTT.

The genes are TRBV2 and TRBJ2-4, with a tentative D call TRBD2 (6 bases). V dropped 4 bases and J dropped 1 base, with 14 bases sitting between them. This CDR3 spans 16 amino acids. Germline assignment: CDR1 SNHLY and CDR2 FYNNEI. The CDR3 region is CASSVSREEAKNIQYF. The CDR3 DNA sequence: TGTGCCAGCAGTGTTAGCAGGGAGGAGGCCAAAAACATTCAGTACTTC.

The genes are TRBV6-6 and TRBJ2-2; 7 bases match TRBD2. This CDR3 is built from 15 residues. CDR1 and CDR2 from the germline V gene are MNHNY and SVGAGI (reference sequence). V dropped 6 bases and J dropped 6; count of bases not matched to a gene: 10. CDR3 bases: TGTGCCAGCAGCTATACGAAGGCGGGGGCCGGGGAGCTGTTTTTT. Translation: CASSYTKAGAGELFF.

The chain uses TRBV4-1 and TRBJ2-7, with a weak D call TRBD2 (5 bases). Per germline, CDR1 MGHRA and CDR2 YSYEKL. The CDR3 runs 17 residues. The V end was cut by 3 bases, the J end by 3 bases, with 21 bases between. The CDR3 bases are TGCGCCAGCAGCCATACCTCTGGGTGGGAGAACGGCTACGAGCAGTACTTC. Protein: CASSHTSGWENGYEQYF.

The gene calls are TRBV5-1 and TRBJ1-1, with a possible D match to TRBD1 (5 bases). With 4 bases removed from V and 2 bases from J, the gap between germline ends came to 18 bases. The CDR3 contains 16 residues. Germline lookup yields CDR1 SGHRS and CDR2 YFSETQ. The CDR3 nucleotides read TGCGCCAGCAGCCCCTGGGGCGGGGCAGATAACACTGAAGCTTTCTTT. Its protein is CASSPWGGADNTEAFF.

This clone was seen more than once but under ten times. The rearrangement links TRBV7-2 to TRBJ2-5, with D possibly being TRBD1 (5 bases). Germline V gene data show CDR1 as SGHTA and CDR2 as FQGNSA. The CDR3 runs to 13 residues. V lost 5 bases, J lost 1 base, and 8 bases lay in between. The chain's CDR3 is CASSRQTQETQYF. The CDR3 nucleotides are TGTGCCAGCAGCCGACAGACCCAAGAGACCCAGTACTTC. The full variable domain, in which reference TRBV7-2 and TRBJ2-5 provide the parts outside the CDR3, is GAGVSQSPSNKVTEKGKDVELRCDPISGHTALYWYRQSLGQGLEFLIYFQGNSAPDKSGLPSDRFSAERTGGSVSTLTIQRTQQEDSAVYLCASSRQTQETQYFGPGTRLLVL.

This rearrangement joins TRBV5-1 to TRBJ1-4; 10 bases fit TRBD1. The trim removed 1 base at V and 9 bases at J, leaving 6 bases unmatched. Looked up from germline, CDR1 is SGHRS and CDR2 is YFSETQ. This CDR3 spans 15 amino acids. CDR3 loop: CASSLQGQGTQKLFF. The CDR3 DNA reads as TGCGCCAGCAGCTTGCAGGGACAGGGGACTCAAAAACTGTTTTTT.